The T cell receptor beta chain under discussion was sequenced for a study of blood T cell repertoires in COVID-19. Turning to the study itself: COVID-19 samples, acute and convalescent, were from the United States, Italy and Spain.

V was clipped by 4 bases and J by 2 bases; unmatched bases: 9. This CDR3 contains 16 residues. Germline CDR1 and CDR2: SSHAT and FNYEAQ (reference sequence). Original processing notes: Scientists estimated how many nucleated cells there were by amplifying reference gene primers. The repertoire was sequenced with immunoSEQ multiplex PCR; TCRdb's copy has only in-frame clones and lacks some. That table furnishes V, J and clone size, whereas the DNA furnished D and trimming. The sample lists more than 65,000 clones; roughly 84% were seen once. Sequences were obtained from peripheral blood. The receptor was isolated from a woman aged 45-60 years with acute or convalescent COVID-19. The chain joins TRBV7-7 to TRBJ2-3; 7 positions match TRBD2. In nucleotides, the CDR3 is TGTGCCAGCAGCTGGACCTCCGGGGGGATCACAGATACGCAGTATTTT. It specifies CASSWTSGGITDTQYF.